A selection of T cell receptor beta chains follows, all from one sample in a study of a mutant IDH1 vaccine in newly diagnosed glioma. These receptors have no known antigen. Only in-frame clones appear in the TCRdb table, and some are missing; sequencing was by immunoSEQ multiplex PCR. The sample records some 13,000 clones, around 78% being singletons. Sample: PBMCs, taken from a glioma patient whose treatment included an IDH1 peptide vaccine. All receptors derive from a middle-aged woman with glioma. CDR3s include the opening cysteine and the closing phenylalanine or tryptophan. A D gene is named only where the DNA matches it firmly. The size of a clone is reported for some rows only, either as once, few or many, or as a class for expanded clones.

CASSPTASTDTQYF TGTGCCAGCTCACCAACCGCCAGCACAGATACGCAGTATTTT TRBJ2-3 . . TRBV18
CASSEESSGDSSYNEQFF TGTGCCAGCAGTGAGGAGTCTAGCGGGGATAGCTCCTACAATGAGCAGTTCTTC TRBJ2-1 . TRBD2 TRBV6-4
CAISETSGAYNEQFF TGTGCCATCAGTGAGACTAGCGGAGCTTACAATGAGCAGTTCTTC TRBJ2-1 . TRBD2 TRBV10-3
CASSLHSAKTQYF TGTGCCAGCAGCTTACACTCGGCGAAGACCCAGTACTTC TRBJ2-5 . . TRBV7-2
CASSEDGSLHQPQHF TGTGCCAGCAGTGAGGACGGATCGTTGCATCAGCCCCAGCATTTT TRBJ1-5 . . TRBV6-4
CATLSQQGEEVGYEQYF TGTGCCACTCTTTCCCAGCAGGGGGAAGAGGTGGGTTACGAGCAGTACTTC TRBJ2-7 . TRBD1 TRBV6-9
CASRQKGGVQGYTF TGCGCCAGCAGACAAAAAGGCGGGGTTCAGGGCTACACCTTC TRBJ1-2 . . TRBV4-3
CASSYPGQVQPQHF TGTGCCAGCAGTTACCCGGGACAAGTACAGCCCCAGCATTTT TRBJ1-5 . . TRBV6-6
CASSYSKDSPYEQYF TGTGCCAGCAGTTACTCGAAGGACTCCCCCTACGAGCAGTACTTC TRBJ2-7 . . TRBV6-5
CASSYRSGRYEQYF TGCGCCAGCAGCTATCGGTCAGGTAGATACGAGCAGTACTTC TRBJ2-7 . . TRBV4-1
CASSQDVGVGANVLTF TGCGCCAGCAGCCAAGATGTGGGGGTTGGGGCCAACGTCCTGACTTTC TRBJ2-6 . . TRBV4-3
CASTTTGTGGLISYEQYF TGTGCCAGCACCACGACTGGGACAGGGGGCTTGATCTCCTACGAGCAGTACTTC TRBJ2-7 . TRBD1 TRBV28
CASSAREPSGNTIYF TGTGCCAGCAGCGCCAGGGAACCGTCTGGAAACACCATATATTTT TRBJ1-3 once . TRBV9
CSLWDGSSYEQYF TGCAGCCTATGGGACGGAAGCTCCTACGAGCAGTACTTC TRBJ2-7 . . TRBV29-1
CASSQTDLFSYNEQFF TGCGCCAGCAGCCAGACGGACTTGTTCTCCTACAATGAGCAGTTCTTC TRBJ2-1 . . TRBV4-1
CASSTIPNTEAFF TGTGCCAGTAGTACCATACCGAACACTGAAGCTTTCTTT TRBJ1-1 few . TRBV19
CASSSPRGRADTQYF TGTGCCAGCAGCTCCCCCAGGGGTCGCGCAGATACGCAGTATTTT TRBJ2-3 . . TRBV11-2
CASLAGGGETQYF TGTGCCTCCCTAGCGGGGGGGGGAGAGACCCAGTACTTC TRBJ2-5 . TRBD2 TRBV10-3
CSVLDGTDTQYF TGCAGCGTTCTCGACGGCACAGATACGCAGTATTTT TRBJ2-3 . . TRBV29-1
CASSVGIVGTGELFF TGTGCCAGCAGCGTAGGAATTGTAGGCACCGGGGAGCTGTTTTTT TRBJ2-2 . . TRBV9
CASSSPETNYGYTF TGTGCCAGCAGTTCGCCAGAGACTAACTATGGCTACACCTTC TRBJ1-2 . . TRBV27
CASSIDQAGDSYNEQFF TGTGCCAGTAGTATAGATCAGGCGGGAGACTCCTACAATGAGCAGTTCTTC TRBJ2-1 . TRBD2 TRBV19
CASSAEGILNGYTF TGTGCCAGCAGTGCGGAGGGAATCTTGAACGGCTACACCTTC TRBJ1-2 few . TRBV2
CASSSGGNEQFF TGTGCTAGCAGCTCAGGGGGCAATGAGCAGTTCTTC TRBJ2-1 . TRBD1 TRBV7-7
CAISPGTGAGNTIYF TGTGCCATCAGTCCGGGGACAGGGGCTGGAAACACCATATATTTT TRBJ1-3 . TRBD1 TRBV10-3
CASSSDSTPLGAFF TGTGCCAGCAGTTCCGACAGTACCCCTCTCGGGGCTTTCTTT TRBJ1-1 . . TRBV2
CASSSPRGLAGGEQYF TGTGCCAGCAGTTCCCCGCGAGGACTAGCGGGAGGCGAGCAGTACTTC TRBJ2-7 . TRBD2 TRBV28
CASRETVGQETQYF TGTGCCAGCAGGGAGACAGTTGGCCAAGAGACCCAGTACTTC TRBJ2-5 . . TRBV28
CAISGMGTYGYTF TGTGCCATCAGCGGGATGGGGACCTATGGCTACACCTTC TRBJ1-2 once . TRBV10-3
CASSPTSSSTDTQYF TGTGCCAGCAGCCCGACGAGTTCTAGCACAGATACGCAGTATTTT TRBJ2-3 . . TRBV13
CASSGTAYEQYF TGTGCCAGCAGTGGGACTGCCTACGAGCAGTACTTC TRBJ2-7 once . TRBV6-6
CASSPRRFQPQHF TGTGCCAGCAGCCCGCGCCGGTTTCAGCCCCAGCATTTT TRBJ1-5 . . TRBV4-2